Below are 13 T cell receptor beta chains sequenced from a single sample in a study of blood T cell repertoires in COVID-19. Clones were read by immunoSEQ multiplex PCR, and TCRdb kept only the in-frame ones, dropping some. The sample lists around 310,000 clones, 89% seen once, with around a tenth in the top ten. Material: PBMCs or T cells enriched from blood (not recorded which). Receptors were obtained from a woman aged 40 to 50 who had recovered from COVID-19.

This clone was recorded only once. The chain uses TRBV3-1 (or the pseudogene TRBV3-2) and TRBJ1-1, with D possibly TRBD1 on 6 matching bases. Germline CDR1 is LGHDT and CDR2 is YNNKEL (reference sequence). CDR3 length equals 16 residues. V dropped 4 bases and J dropped 0 bases, with 15 bases sitting between them. Written as DNA, the CDR3 is TGTGCCAGCAGCCCCTTACAGGGCTACATGAACACTGAAGCTTTCTTT. Protein product: CASSPLQGYMNTEAFF.

The rearrangement uses TRBV2 and TRBJ2-2, with 9 bases identical to TRBD2. Trimming cost V 4 bases and J 5 bases; bases outside gene matches: 5. In germline, CDR1 is SNHLY, CDR2 FYNNEI. The CDR3 runs 15 residues. The CDR3 protein is CASSVALAGTGELFF. DNA of the CDR3: TGTGCCAGCAGTGTAGCCCTAGCGGGAACCGGGGAGCTGTTTTTT.

This chain links TRBV5-5 with TRBJ2-2; 10 nucleotides align to TRBD1. Germline V gene data show CDR1 as SGHKS and CDR2 as YYEKEE (reference sequence). This CDR3 contains 15 residues. V gave up 6 bases and J gave up 6 bases; unmatched junction bases: 8. This chain's CDR3 is CASTRGTGASGELFF. The CDR3 DNA is TGTGCCAGCACTCGCGGGACAGGGGCTTCCGGGGAGCTGTTTTTT.

The chain is built from TRBV15 and TRBJ1-1, with 7 bases fitting TRBD1. In germline, CDR1 is LNHNV, CDR2 YYDKDF (reference sequence). The V and J ends lost 2 bases and 4 bases, in that order; junction bases with no gene match: 4. This CDR3 has 14 residues. CDR3 loop: CATSRKGASTEAFF. CDR3 nucleotides: TGTGCCACCAGCAGAAAGGGGGCGAGCACTGAAGCTTTCTTT.

In this sample, this clone turned up once. This chain joins TRBV11-3 and TRBJ2-5; the D gene is possibly TRBD1 (7 bases). V was shortened by 4 bases and J by 7 bases, with 22 bases between the two germline ends. Germline V gives CDR1 SGHNT, CDR2 YENEEA. The CDR3 length is 16 residues. Written as DNA, the CDR3 is TGTGCCAGCAGCTCCACACCCGACAGGGCCGGGGGGACCCAGTACTTC. This encodes CASSSTPDRAGGTQYF. The full variable domain, with the rest looked up from reference TRBV11-3 and TRBJ2-5, is EAGVVQSPRYKIIEKKQPVAFWCNPISGHNTLYWYLQNLGQGPELLIRYENEEAVDDSQLPKDRFSAERLKGVDSTLKIQPAELGDSAVYLCASSSTPDRAGGTQYFGPGTRLLVL.

This clone was seen once. The rearrangement joins TRBV7-9 to TRBJ2-6; TRBD1 might be the D (6 bases). The CDR3 is 17 residues long. The V gene lost 4 bases and the J gene lost 4 bases, with 17 bases spanning the gap. The germline V gene encodes CDR1 SEHNR and CDR2 FQNEAQ (reference sequence). The CDR3 loop reads CASSSHNSGAGANVLTF. For the CDR3, the DNA is TGTGCCAGCAGCTCACACAATTCAGGGGCGGGGGCCAACGTCCTGACTTTC.

DNA for the CDR3: TGTGCCAGCAGCCCGGACAGTGGGGATGGCTACACCTTC. Protein: CASSPDSGDGYTF. The chain employs TRBV3-1 (or the pseudogene TRBV3-2) and TRBJ1-2; TRBD1 is a possible D gene (6 bases). The V end was cut by 4 bases, the J end by 6 bases, with 12 bases between. This CDR3 has 13 residues. Germline CDR1 LGHDT, CDR2 YNNKEL (reference sequence).

The chain has TRBV4-1 and TRBJ1-3; the D is unclear. CDR1 MGHRA and CDR2 YSYEKL come from the germline V gene. The CDR3 contains 15 residues. Trimming pared 0 bases from V and 0 bases from J, leaving 6 bases between. The CDR3 coding sequence is TGCGCCAGCAGCCAAGAGTTAGACTCTGGAAACACCATATATTTT. Its protein is CASSQELDSGNTIYF.

The V call is TRBV13, the J call TRBJ2-7; no reliable D call. The germline CDR1 and CDR2 sequences are PRHDT and FYEKMQ (reference sequence). The CDR3 runs 16 residues. Trimming pared 5 bases from V and 0 bases from J, leaving 17 bases between. CDR3 residues: CASSILHERSSYEQYF. CDR3 bases: TGTGCCAGCAGCATACTACACGAGCGCAGCTCCTACGAGCAGTACTTC.

The chain recombines TRBV5-1 with TRBJ2-3; possibly TRBD1 for D (5 bases). Germline lookup yields CDR1 SGHRS and CDR2 YFSETQ. V was shortened by 0 bases and J by 0 bases, with 11 bases between the two germline ends. The CDR3 contains 16 residues. The CDR3 region is CASSLGVAGSTDTQYF. The CDR3 nucleotides read TGCGCCAGCAGCTTGGGAGTGGCAGGGAGCACAGATACGCAGTATTTT.

CDR3 sequence (DNA): TGTGCCAGCAGCGGGGAGGGGGTAGCCTACAATGAGCAGTTCTTC. This sequence encodes CASSGEGVAYNEQFF. This sequence joins TRBV9 and TRBJ2-1; D may be TRBD2 (7 bases). CDR1 is SGDLS and CDR2 is YYNGEE in the germline V gene. The V and J ends lost 3 bases and 2 bases respectively, with 12 bases between them. The CDR3 covers 15 residues. Filled out from reference TRBV9 and TRBJ2-1, the complete variable domain reads DSGVTQTPKHLITATGQRVTLRCSPRSGDLSVYWYQQSLDQGLQFLIQYYNGEERAKGNILERFSAQQFPDLHSELNLSSLELGDSALYFCASSGEGVAYNEQFFGPGTRLTVL.

The CDR3 nucleotides are TGTGCCAGTAGTATAGGAGGGCTCTCTGGGGCCAACGTCCTGACTTTC. It yields the protein CASSIGGLSGANVLTF. V gene TRBV19 combines with J gene TRBJ2-6; possibly TRBD2 for D (5 bases). The V end lost 1 base, the J end lost 0 bases, and 7 bases lay between the germline ends. Looked up from germline, CDR1 is LNHDA and CDR2 is SQIVND (reference sequence). The CDR3 spans 16 residues. Full variable domain (rest looked up from reference TRBV19 and TRBJ2-6): DGGITQSPKYLFRKEGQNVTLSCEQNLNHDAMYWYRQDPGQGLRLIYYSQIVNDFQKGDIAEGYSVSREKKESFPLTVTSAQKNPTAFYLCASSIGGLSGANVLTFGAGSRLTVL.

The chain combines TRBV5-1 with TRBJ2-1; 13 bases are a match to TRBD2. V gave up 0 bases and J gave up 0 bases; unmatched junction bases: 6. Germline lookup yields CDR1 SGHRS and CDR2 YFSETQ. There are 19 residues in the CDR3. DNA of the CDR3: TGCGCCAGCAGCTTGGTCGGACTAGCGGGGGCGAGCTCCTACAATGAGCAGTTCTTC. It specifies CASSLVGLAGASSYNEQFF.